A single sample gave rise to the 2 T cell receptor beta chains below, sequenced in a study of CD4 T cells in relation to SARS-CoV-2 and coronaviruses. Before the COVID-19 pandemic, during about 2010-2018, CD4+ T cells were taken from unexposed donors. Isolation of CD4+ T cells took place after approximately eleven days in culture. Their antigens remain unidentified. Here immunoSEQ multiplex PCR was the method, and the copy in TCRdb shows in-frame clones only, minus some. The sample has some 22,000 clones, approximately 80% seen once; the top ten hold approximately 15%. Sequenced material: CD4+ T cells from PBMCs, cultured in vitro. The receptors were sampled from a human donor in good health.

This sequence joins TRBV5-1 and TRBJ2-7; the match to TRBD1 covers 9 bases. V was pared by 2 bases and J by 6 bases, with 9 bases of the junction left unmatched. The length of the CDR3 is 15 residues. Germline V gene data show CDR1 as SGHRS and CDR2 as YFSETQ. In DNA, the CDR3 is TGCGCCAGCAGCTTTAGGACAGGGGCAAGGGTCGAGCAGTACTTC. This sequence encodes CASSFRTGARVEQYF. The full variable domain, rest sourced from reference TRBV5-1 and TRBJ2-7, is KAGVTQTPRYLIKTRGQQVTLSCSPISGHRSVSWYQQTPGQGLQFLFEYFSETQRNKGNFPGRFSGRQFSNSRSEMNVSTLELGDSALYLCASSFRTGARVEQYFGPGTRLTVT.

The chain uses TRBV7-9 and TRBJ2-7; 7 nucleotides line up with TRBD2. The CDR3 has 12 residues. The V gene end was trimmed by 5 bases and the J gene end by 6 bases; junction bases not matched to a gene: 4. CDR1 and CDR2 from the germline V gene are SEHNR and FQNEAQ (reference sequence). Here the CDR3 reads CASSLGGGEQYF. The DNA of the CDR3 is TGTGCCAGCAGCCTGGGGGGGGGCGAGCAGTACTTC.